The clone carrying this TCR beta chain has a count of ten or more. The antigen remains undetermined. The data stem from a study of T cells after yellow fever vaccination. The V gene end was trimmed by 0 bases and the J gene end by 1 base; junction bases not matched to a gene: 2. The CDR3 is 16 residues long. Germline assignment: CDR1 SGHTA and CDR2 FQGNSA. Study-wide findings and caveats: Repertoires obtained by FACS sorting could include abundant clonotypes that entered as contaminants from the bulk population.

One entry per CDR3 protein results from TCRdb running MiXCR on the 5' RACE reads. In the table there are more than 95,000 distinct CDR3 sequences, around 7.7% of which are singletons. The V and J genes are TRBV7-2 and TRBJ2-3; 9 bases map to TRBD2. The sample in question was CD4+ T cells sorted from PBMCs, obtained more than 8 days after the first yellow fever vaccination. The source of this sequence is a man between 18 and 29 years old who received the YFV17D yellow fever vaccine. The CDR3 is CASSLAVAGGTDTQYF. DNA for the CDR3: TGTGCCAGCAGCTTAGCTGTAGCGGGGGGCACAGATACGCAGTATTTT. The variable domain in full, with the rest retrieved from reference TRBV7-2 and TRBJ2-3, is GAGVSQSPSNKVTEKGKDVELRCDPISGHTALYWYRQSLGQGLEFLIYFQGNSAPDKSGLPSDRFSAERTGGSVSTLTIQRTQQEDSAVYLCASSLAVAGGTDTQYFGPGTRLTVL.